The 10 T cell receptor beta chains in this list originate from one sample, sequenced in a study of blood T cell repertoires in COVID-19. TCRdb keeps only in-frame clones here, not all; method: immunoSEQ multiplex PCR. The top ten clones hold roughly 6.3% of a sample with under 250,000 clones, 88% of them seen once. Sequences were obtained from peripheral blood. The source is a woman aged 25-40 years with COVID-19, enrolled during active disease.

The chain has TRBV2 and TRBJ2-3, with 14 bases identical to TRBD2. This CDR3 is built from 16 residues. The V segment lost 7 bases and the J segment 6 bases; nucleotides outside the gene matches: 9. The germline V gene has CDR1 SNHLY and CDR2 FYNNEI. The CDR3 reads CASNRGTSGGADTQYF. Here the CDR3 DNA reads TGTGCCAGCAACCGGGGGACTAGCGGGGGAGCGGATACGCAGTATTTT.

This chain links TRBV19 with TRBJ1-3, with D possibly being TRBD1 (6 bases). The germline V gene has CDR1 LNHDA and CDR2 SQIVND (reference sequence). The CDR3 spans 14 residues. V gave up 5 bases and J gave up 4 bases, with 12 bases separating them. The chain's CDR3 is CASSAGVGGNTIYF. In DNA form, the CDR3 reads TGTGCCAGTAGTGCAGGGGTGGGCGGAAACACCATATATTTT.

The J gene is TRBJ1-1, the V gene TRBV6-5; possible D gene TRBD1, 5 bases. This CDR3 has 13 amino acids. Deletions cut 7 bases from V and 1 base from J, with 10 bases between. Germline V CDR1 and CDR2: MNHEY, SVGAGI. CDR3 nucleotides: TGTGCCAGCACCCGTCAGGGGAACACTGAAGCTTTCTTT. This gives the protein CASTRQGNTEAFF.

The rearrangement joins TRBV24-1 to TRBJ1-1; TRBD1 matches at 7 bases. Germline loops: CDR1 KGHDR, CDR2 SFDVKD. CDR3 length equals 13 residues. V lost 5 bases, J lost 2 bases, and 1 base stayed unmatched. CDR3 region: CATSGGGNTEAFF. CDR3 DNA sequence: TGTGCCACCAGTGGAGGGGGCAACACTGAAGCTTTCTTT.

The chain uses TRBV24-1 and TRBJ2-1, with 10 bases aligning to TRBD2. Germline CDR1 KGHDR, CDR2 SFDVKD. The CDR3 runs 15 residues. Trimming at V came to 5 bases and at J to 7 bases, leaving 7 bases not matched to a gene. The CDR3 is CATSGSSGSLNEQFF. CDR3 bases: TGTGCCACCAGTGGGTCTAGCGGGAGTTTAAATGAGCAGTTCTTC.

The sample holds one count of this clone. V and J are TRBV10-3 and TRBJ2-7; TRBD2 aligns across 10 bases. The junction had 5 bases not matched to a gene; V was cut back by 5 bases and J by 4 bases. The CDR3 is 14 amino acids. The V gene's germline CDR1 is ENHRY and CDR2 SYGVKD. In DNA form, the CDR3 reads TGTGCCATCAGTAAGACTAGCGGGCCTTACGAGCAGTACGTC. Its protein is CAISKTSGPYEQYV.

The rearrangement joins TRBV7-9 to TRBJ1-4, with D perhaps matching TRBD1 (5 bases). V was trimmed by 1 base and J by 8 bases, leaving 14 bases between them. Germline V gene lookup returns CDR1 SEHNR and CDR2 FQNEAQ (reference sequence). The length of the CDR3 is 15 residues. The CDR3 bases are TGTGCCAGCAGCTTAGGGACACCGGCTAGGGAAAAACTGTTTTTT. Translated, it gives CASSLGTPAREKLFF.

This clone was counted a single time. This chain connects TRBV4-3 to TRBJ1-1, with D perhaps matching TRBD1 (5 bases). The ends were cut back, 4 bases at V and 2 bases at J, with 11 bases in the middle. The CDR3 has 14 residues. Per germline, CDR1 LGHNA and CDR2 YSLEER. CDR3 nucleotides: TGCGCCAGCAGCCTACTTCAGGGAAACACTGAAGCTTTCTTT. Translated, it gives CASSLLQGNTEAFF.

The chain links TRBV9 to TRBJ1-1; the match to TRBD1 covers 7 bases. V was clipped by 0 bases and J by 4 bases; unmatched bases: 3. The germline gives CDR1 SGDLS, CDR2 YYNGEE. This CDR3 spans 14 amino acids. The CDR3 DNA sequence: TGTGCCAGCAGCGTAGTGACAGGGCTCACTGAAGCTTTCTTT. This sequence encodes CASSVVTGLTEAFF.

This chain uses TRBV24-1 with TRBJ2-3, with TRBD1 identical over 8 bases. Germline CDR1 reads KGHDR; CDR2 reads SFDVKD. V was pared by 0 bases and J by 10 bases, with 8 bases of the junction left unmatched. CDR3 length: 15 amino acids. CDR3 sequence: CATSDLHVDREAQYF. CDR3 nucleotide sequence: TGTGCCACCAGTGATTTGCACGTGGACAGGGAAGCGCAGTATTTT.